These 5 T cell receptor beta chains were sequenced from one sample in a study of beta chain features in type 1 diabetes. Points from the study as a whole: When Type 1 diabetes patients were examined, their TCRB CDR3s proved moderately but significantly shorter in all four CD4+ subsets.

TCRB transcripts that were expressed got sequenced, as all of the isolated RNA had been reverse transcribed. Here immunoSEQ multiplex PCR was the method, and the copy in TCRdb shows in-frame clones only, minus some. The sample contains hundreds of thousands of clones, around an eighth of which appear only once. What these receptors recognize is not known. The specimen was naive CD4+ T cells from blood. These receptors originate from a woman between 18 and 30 years old with type 1 diabetes.

This clone was observed a few times. V gene TRBV30 combines with J gene TRBJ2-1; D possibly corresponds to TRBD1 (5 bases). In germline, CDR1 is GTSNPN, CDR2 SVGIG (reference sequence). The CDR3 is 15 residues long. Trimming shortened V by 4 bases and J by 2 bases, and 15 bases separated the two germline ends. The chain's CDR3 is CAWIRQLNPYNEQFF. The CDR3 DNA reads TGTGCCTGGATAAGACAGCTTAACCCCTACAATGAGCAGTTCTTC.

This clone was detected only a few times. The rearrangement uses TRBV27 and TRBJ2-7, with 11 bases lining up with TRBD2. This CDR3 is built from 15 residues. V trimming: 5 bases; J trimming: 4 bases; junction bases outside the gene matches: 7. Germline CDR1 and CDR2: MNHEY and SMNVEV (reference sequence). CDR3 coding DNA: TGTGCCAGCAGTAGACCGGGACTAGCGGATTACGAGCAGTACTTC. This codes for CASSRPGLADYEQYF.

The chain joins TRBV5-1 to TRBJ1-1; no firm D call. CDR3 size: 13 residues. CDR1 SGHRS and CDR2 YFSETQ come from the germline V gene. Trimming pared 4 bases from V and 1 base from J, leaving 8 bases between. DNA of the CDR3: TGCGCCAGCAGCCCTGCGCCGAACACTGAAGCTTTCTTT. Translated, it gives CASSPAPNTEAFF.

V and J are TRBV6-5 and TRBJ2-3; 8 bases are shared with TRBD1. Germline CDR1 reads MNHEY; CDR2 reads SVGAGI. CDR3 size: 15 residues. The V and J ends lost 6 bases and 4 bases, in that order; junction bases with no gene match: 9. CDR3 amino acids: CASSGTGVLSDTQYF. CDR3 nucleotide sequence: TGTGCCAGCAGCGGGACAGGAGTTTTATCAGATACGCAGTATTTT.

This clone occurred a few times. CDR3: CASGGTSGGEQYF. Written as DNA, the CDR3 is TGTGCCAGCGGGGGGACTAGCGGAGGTGAGCAGTACTTC. This sequence joins TRBV2 and TRBJ2-7; 11 bases align to TRBD2. The germline V gene has CDR1 SNHLY and CDR2 FYNNEI. V was pared by 8 bases and J by 7 bases, with 7 bases of the junction left unmatched. The length of the CDR3 is 13 residues.